Listed below are T cell receptor beta chains from one sample, sequenced in a study of cytomegalovirus exposure and HLA in healthy donors. Clones were read by immunoSEQ multiplex PCR, and TCRdb kept only the in-frame ones, dropping some. Among about 360,000 clones, just over 85% were seen once, and the ten largest hold 0.8% to 0.85%. The sample comprised PBMCs. These receptors were collected from a woman younger than 35 in good health and CMV-seronegative. The CDR3 runs from the conserved cysteine through the conserved F or W. The D gene is left open where the match is weak. Not all rows give a size; the values are once, few, many and, for expanded clones, a class.

>12|TRBJ1-2|TRBV2|.|TRBD1
TGTGCCAGCAGCCCTATGACAGGGGTCTACACCTTC
CASSPMTGVYTF
>14|TRBJ1-2|TRBV28|once|.
TGTGCCAGCAGTCTCCCCGCCGGCGGCTATGGCTACACCTTC
CASSLPAGGYGYTF
>11|TRBJ2-1|TRBV5-4|.|.
TGTGCCAGCAGCTTCGGACAGAAACAGTTCTTC
CASSFGQKQFF
>14|TRBJ2-7|TRBV6-1|.|TRBD1
TGTGCCATAGAACCGGGACAGGGGACCCACGAGCAGTACTTC
CAIEPGQGTHEQYF
>13|TRBJ2-7|TRBV18|.|.
TGTGCCAGCTCACCTAGACAGCCTTACGAGCAGTACTTC
CASSPRQPYEQYF
>15|TRBJ2-3|TRBV15|.|.
TGTGCCACCAGCAGATGGCAGGCCCCTACAGATACGCAGTATTTT
CATSRWQAPTDTQYF
>14|TRBJ1-1|TRBV28|.|.
TGTGCCACTGACTGGGGGGGCGGGTACACTGAAGCTTTCTTT
CATDWGGGYTEAFF
>11|TRBJ2-5|TRBV20-1|once|.
TGCAGTGCCCATCACGAGGAAGCCCAGTACTTC
CSAHHEEAQYF
>14|TRBJ1-5|TRBV15|.|.
TGTGCCACCAGCAGAGATAGAGGCAATCAGCCCCAGCATTTT
CATSRDRGNQPQHF
>14|TRBJ2-7|TRBV28|.|.
TGTGCCAGCAGTTTAAAGGGGCCCGGATACGAGCAGTACTTC
CASSLKGPGYEQYF
>17|TRBJ2-3|TRBV7-7|once|TRBD2
TGTGCCAGCAATTCGAGACTAGCGGGAGGGTCGGGAGATACGCAGTATTTT
CASNSRLAGGSGDTQYF
>11|TRBJ2-1|TRBV30|.|.
TGTGCCTGGATGAGCGGCCGGGAGCAGTTCTTC
CAWMSGREQFF
>14|TRBJ1-1|TRBV5-4|.|.
TGTGCCAGCAGCTTCCGGAGGGAAGGCACTGAAGCTTTCTTT
CASSFRREGTEAFF
>21|TRBJ1-3|TRBV13|.|TRBD1
TGTGCCAGCAGCTTATCTACCCGATTGGCGTTGGCAGGGGGCGCCGGAAACACCATATATTTT
CASSLSTRLALAGGAGNTIYF
>16|TRBJ2-1|TRBV7-9|.|.
TGTGCCAGCAGCTTACCCCTGGAGTCGGTTACGGATGAGCAGTTCTTC
CASSLPLESVTDEQFF